These T cell receptor beta chains were read from a single sample in a study of graft-versus-host responses after intestinal transplantation. Method: immunoSEQ multiplex PCR; TCRdb's copy keeps in-frame clones and lacks some. This repertoire shows 74,000 or so clones, about nine tenths found once; its top ten account for approximately 0.64%. Here the sequenced sample was PBMCs, taken 98 days after intestinal transplantation. All receptors come from a human patient who received an intestinal transplant, so some T cells may come from the graft donor. Both conserved end residues are part of each CDR3. A D gene is named only where the DNA matches it firmly. Where a row states a size, it is once, few, many or the class of an expanded clone; other rows omit it.

>NA|TRBV13|NA|TRBJ2-7
TGTGCCAGCAGCTTCCCTAGCTCCTACGAGCAGTACTTC
CASSFPSSYEQYF
>NA|TRBV11-2|NA|TRBJ2-7
TGTGCCAGCAGCTTGGGAGTAAACACCTATTACTACGAGCAGTACTTC
CASSLGVNTYYYEQYF
>TRBD2|TRBV6-5|NA|TRBJ2-7
TGTGCCAGCAGTTACGGTGCGGGAGCCTTCTACGAGCAGTACTTC
CASSYGAGAFYEQYF
>TRBD1|TRBV11-2|NA|TRBJ1-5
TGTGCCAGCAGCCGCACAGGGGATCAGCCCCAGCATTTT
CASSRTGDQPQHF
>TRBD1|TRBV11-3|NA|TRBJ1-4
TGTGCCAGCAGCTTAGGAAACCGGGACAGGGGACGTCGGTACGAAAAACTGTTTTTT
CASSLGNRDRGRRYEKLFF
>NA|TRBV6-1|NA|TRBJ2-7
TGTGCCAGCAGCCCGCGCTCTATGGTGAGGGAGCAGTACTTC
CASSPRSMVREQYF
>TRBD2|TRBV10-2|NA|TRBJ2-2
TGCGCCAGCAGTGAGTTGCGGGGGGGCAGAACCGGGGAGCTGTTTTTT
CASSELRGGRTGELFF
>NA|TRBV6-5|NA|TRBJ2-5
TGTGCCAGCAGTGTCGGCGGACAAGAGACCCAGTACTTC
CASSVGGQETQYF
>TRBD1|TRBV19|NA|TRBJ2-3
TGTGCCAGTCGGACAGGGGGAACAGATACGCAGTATTTT
CASRTGGTDTQYF
>NA|TRBV27|NA|TRBJ2-1
TGTGCCAGCAGTTGGAGCAATACCAATGAGCAGTTCTTC
CASSWSNTNEQFF
>TRBD2|TRBV9|few|TRBJ2-3
TGTGCCAGCAGCAGGGATAGCGGGGGGGCGGGAGATACGCAGTATTTT
CASSRDSGGAGDTQYF
>TRBD2|TRBV4-2|once|TRBJ2-7
TGTGCCAGCAGCCAAGATCGCGGGCTAGCGGGAGCCGAGCAGTACTTC
CASSQDRGLAGAEQYF
>NA|TRBV19|NA|TRBJ2-7
TGTGCCAGTAGTATCCCCGGGGGCGGAATCTACGAGCAGTACTTC
CASSIPGGGIYEQYF
>NA|TRBV4-2|NA|TRBJ2-7
TGTGCCAGCAGCCAAGAAGGGCCCGGGACGGGCGCCTACGAGCAGTACTTC
CASSQEGPGTGAYEQYF
>TRBD1|TRBV7-6|once|TRBJ2-7
TGTGCCAGCAGCCTCAAGACAGGGGGCGCCGAGCAGTACTTC
CASSLKTGGAEQYF
>TRBD1|TRBV6-5|NA|TRBJ1-1
TGTGCCAGCAGTTCTAGGACAGGGACTATGAACACTGAAGCTTTCTTT
CASSSRTGTMNTEAFF
>NA|TRBV6-1|once|TRBJ2-5
TGTGCCAGCAGTTATGGGGAGACCCAGTACTTC
CASSYGETQYF
>TRBD1|TRBV4-1|NA|TRBJ2-4
TGCGCCAGCAGCCGACAGGGTGGCAAAAACATTCAGTACTTC
CASSRQGGKNIQYF
>TRBD2|TRBV6-5|NA|TRBJ2-3
TGTGCCACAGGGCGGGAGGGAGGATTCGCAGATACGCAGTATTTT
CATGREGGFADTQYF
>TRBD1|TRBV4-1|NA|TRBJ1-5
TGCGCCAGCAGCCACGGACCGGGACAGGCTAATCAGCCCCAGCATTTT
CASSHGPGQANQPQHF
>NA|TRBV11-2|NA|TRBJ1-4
TGTGCCAGCAGCACCCGTGAAGGGAGGGGAAAACTGTTTTTT
CASSTREGRGKLFF
>NA|TRBV7-2|NA|TRBJ2-3
TGTGCCAGCAGCTTATTCCCGGGAGTATCAGATACGCAGTATTTT
CASSLFPGVSDTQYF
>NA|TRBV14|NA|TRBJ2-5
TGTGCCAGCAGCCAAGATCTGGGGGAGACCCAGTACTTC
CASSQDLGETQYF
>NA|TRBV10-3|NA|TRBJ1-1
TGTGCCATCAGTATGGGGACACCGAACACTGAAGCTTTCTTT
CAISMGTPNTEAFF
>NA|TRBV7-3|NA|TRBJ2-1
TGTGCCAGCAGCTTAGTTGGGAATGAGCAGTTCTTC
CASSLVGNEQFF
>NA|TRBV27|NA|TRBJ2-7
TGTGCCAGCAGTTTATGGCTTGGGACACCCTACGAGCAGTACTTC
CASSLWLGTPYEQYF
>TRBD1|TRBV18|NA|TRBJ2-7
TGTGCCAGCTCACCGAAGACAGGGAACTACGAGCAGTACTTC
CASSPKTGNYEQYF
>TRBD1|TRBV10-3|NA|TRBJ2-7
TGTGCCATCAGTGAGTCGGGGACAGGGGGAGGCGAGCAGTACTTC
CAISESGTGGGEQYF
>NA|TRBV14|NA|TRBJ1-2
TGTGCCAGCAGCCAAGGAGAGGGACCTGGGTTCGGTGGATACACCTTC
CASSQGEGPGFGGYTF
>TRBD1|TRBV5-6|NA|TRBJ2-2
TGTGCCAGCAGCCTCCCGGGACAGGGGGCCGGGGAGCTGTTTTTT
CASSLPGQGAGELFF
>NA|TRBV19|once|TRBJ2-3
TGTGCCAGTAGTGTAGGGGCAGATACGCAGTATTTT
CASSVGADTQYF
>NA|TRBV6-4|NA|TRBJ2-3
TGTGCCAGCAGTGACTCGACCACAGATACGCAGTATTTT
CASSDSTTDTQYF
>NA|TRBV5-1|once|TRBJ2-5
TGCGCCAGCAGCTTGGCAGGGGGAGGTGAGACCCAGTACTTC
CASSLAGGGETQYF
>TRBD1|TRBV7-3|NA|TRBJ1-1
TGTGCCAGCAGCCCCGGGGACAGCGACTATCCATTCCCCCTCGGAGGGTACACTGAAGCTTTCTTT
CASSPGDSDYPFPLGGYTEAFF
>NA|TRBV5-1|once|TRBJ2-7
TGCGCCACCCGAAGAAGGGCGGAACAGGGCTACGAGCAGTACTTC
CATRRRAEQGYEQYF
>TRBD2|TRBV7-6|NA|TRBJ2-3
TGTGCCAGCAGCTTAGTCCCTAGCGGGGGAGGCACAGATACGCAGTATTTT
CASSLVPSGGGTDTQYF
>NA|TRBV5-1|NA|TRBJ2-3
TGCGCCAGCAGCGGGAAAGGGTCGGATACGCAGTATTTT
CASSGKGSDTQYF
>NA|TRBV19|NA|TRBJ1-5
TGTGCCAGTAGTATCCCCCCGCGGAATCAGCCCCAGCATTTT
CASSIPPRNQPQHF
>NA|TRBV6-1|few|TRBJ2-7
TGTGCCAGCTTTTCAAGGCAGGGCGATTACGAGCAGTACTTC
CASFSRQGDYEQYF
>TRBD1|TRBV5-1|once|TRBJ1-5
TGCGCCAGCAGCCTCGGACAGGGGGACCAGCCCCAGCATTTT
CASSLGQGDQPQHF
>NA|TRBV12-5|NA|TRBJ1-1
TGTGCTAGTGGTTTGGACCGGGCAGACAGAGAGGGGGGCACTGAAGCTTTCTTT
CASGLDRADREGGTEAFF
>NA|TRBV27|NA|TRBJ1-2
TGTGCCAGCAGTTTAAGGAATCCCTTTAACTATGGCTACACCTTC
CASSLRNPFNYGYTF
>TRBD1|TRBV19|NA|TRBJ1-1
TGTGCCAGTAGTTCTCACCAGGGGGGGGACAGAACTGAAGCTTTCTTT
CASSSHQGGDRTEAFF
>TRBD2|TRBV7-3|few|TRBJ2-1
TGTGCCAGCAGTACCGGGACTAGCCTCTACAATGAGCAGTTCTTC
CASSTGTSLYNEQFF
>TRBD1|TRBV7-6|NA|TRBJ1-4
TGTGCCAGCAGTAATCCAGGGGGCGCATTCATTGAAAAACTGTTTTTT
CASSNPGGAFIEKLFF
>TRBD1|TRBV10-3|NA|TRBJ1-2
TGTGCCATCAGTGATAAGGGGGCGATGGGTGTTTATGGCTACACCTTC
CAISDKGAMGVYGYTF
>NA|TRBV6-1|NA|TRBJ2-3
TGTGCCAGCAGTGAAACGGACTTAAGCACAGATACGCAGTATTTT
CASSETDLSTDTQYF
>TRBD2|TRBV19|NA|TRBJ2-2
TGTGCCAGTAGTATGGAGACTAGCGGGAACACCGGGGAGCTGTTTTTT
CASSMETSGNTGELFF
>TRBD2|TRBV6-5|NA|TRBJ2-3
TGTGCCAGCAGTTACCGCGCGGGGGGACCAGATACGCAGTATTTT
CASSYRAGGPDTQYF